This T cell receptor beta chain comes out of a study of beta chain features in type 1 diabetes. Study-level information: Sorted cells, some 110 million in number, were examined across all samples. Study-wide points: A moderate, significant TCRB CDR3 shortening appeared in type 1 diabetes across four CD4+ subsets. The naive, central memory and Treg TCRB repertoires of patients appeared to be more similar to one another than those of healthy donors. Researchers caution that PCR might favor shorter templates, equally among patients and controls.

The V end lost 3 bases, the J end lost 6 bases, and 8 bases lay between the germline ends. In germline, CDR1 is PRHDT, CDR2 FYEKMQ (reference sequence). The CDR3 has 13 residues. Expressed TCRB transcripts were sequenced because the isolated RNA had all been reverse transcribed beforehand. Libraries were prepared by immunoSEQ multiplex PCR; TCRdb keeps only in-frame clonotypes and omits some of them. The table lists some 660,000 clones, roughly an eighth of them singletons. Based on CD45RO/CCR7/CD25/CD127/CD95/CD27, CD4+ regulatory, stem cell-like memory, naive and central memory cells were sorted. In the case of this clone: Its specificity is not known.

V usage is TRBV13 and J usage is TRBJ1-4; D gene unclear. The TCR was taken from a man aged 18 to 30 with type 1 diabetes. Sequencing was performed on naive CD4+ T cells from blood. In nucleotides, the CDR3 is TGTGCCAGCAGCTTTTCAAGATATGAAAAACTGTTTTTT. Translated: CASSFSRYEKLFF.